The 20 T cell receptor beta chains below were found in one sample sequenced in a study of blood T cell repertoires in COVID-19. Clones were read by immunoSEQ multiplex PCR, and TCRdb kept only the in-frame ones, dropping some. The table shows 200,000 to 300,000 clones, with about 90% occurring only once. Sequencing was carried out using peripheral blood. The receptor set was obtained from a man between 60 and 70 years old with acute or convalescent COVID-19.

The J gene is TRBJ2-5, the V gene TRBV5-1, with TRBD2 matching 8 bases. Germline-derived CDR1 and CDR2 are SGHRS and YFSETQ. This CDR3 has 17 residues. J lost 5 bases, V lost 1 base, and 13 bases had no gene match. CDR3 residues: CASSLLGLVANFETQYF. CDR3 coding DNA: TGCGCCAGCAGCTTGTTGGGACTAGTGGCCAATTTCGAGACCCAGTACTTC.

This clone was observed a few times. Other DNA sequences of this sample code for an identical CDR3. The rearrangement joins TRBV18 to TRBJ2-2; 8 nucleotides agree with TRBD1. With V trimmed by 3 bases and J by 1 base, 1 base remained unmatched. The CDR3 spans 15 residues. The germline V gene encodes CDR1 KGHSH and CDR2 LQKENI. The CDR3 spells CASSPGQENTGELFF. The CDR3 coding sequence is TGTGCCAGCTCACCGGGACAGGAGAACACCGGGGAGCTGTTTTTT. Complete variable domain (other parts from reference TRBV18 and TRBJ2-2): NAGVMQNPRHLVRRRGQEARLRCSPMKGHSHVYWYRQLPEEGLKFMVYLQKENIIDESGMPKERFSAEFPKEGPSILRIQQVVRGDSAAYFCASSPGQENTGELFFGEGSRLTVL.

The chain has TRBV6-5 and TRBJ2-7; TRBD1 aligns across 9 bases. Germline V gene lookup returns CDR1 MNHEY and CDR2 SVGAGI. J was trimmed by 3 bases and V by 7 bases; bases with no gene match: 10. This CDR3 has 15 residues. Here the CDR3 reads CASKPGTGIFYEQYF. DNA of the CDR3: TGTGCCAGCAAACCCGGGACAGGGATATTCTACGAGCAGTACTTC.

In DNA form, the CDR3 reads TGTGCCAGCAGCTCAGGGACAGGGGCGGGTAATTCACCCCTCCACTTT. It encodes CASSSGTGAGNSPLHF. The chain couples TRBV7-9 to TRBJ1-6; 10 nucleotides agree with TRBD1. The CDR3 has 16 amino acids. Trimming took 4 bases from V and 6 from J; bases not matched to a gene: 6. CDR1 and CDR2 (germline): SEHNR, FQNEAQ (reference sequence).

This chain joins TRBV7-9 and TRBJ2-7, with TRBD1 matching 7 bases. The CDR3 runs to 11 residues. After removal of 6 bases from V and 9 bases from J, the junction contained 5 bases not matched to a gene. From germline, CDR1 is SEHNR and CDR2 FQNEAQ (reference sequence). The CDR3 coding sequence is TGTGCCAGCAGTTTCCGGGACAGGCAGTACTTC. Translating gives CASSFRDRQYF.

The chain combines TRBV2 with TRBJ1-4; tentatively, D is TRBD1 (6 bases). Germline V CDR1 and CDR2: SNHLY, FYNNEI. The CDR3 totals 15 residues. With 5 bases removed from V and 1 base from J, the gap between germline ends came to 11 bases. The CDR3 DNA follows: TGTGCCAGCAGTCGGAACAGGGTAACTAATGAAAAACTGTTTTTT. It yields the protein CASSRNRVTNEKLFF.

The J gene is TRBJ2-5, the V gene TRBV28; 11 positions agree with TRBD2. Germline lookup yields CDR1 MDHEN and CDR2 SYDVKM. CDR3 size: 19 residues. The J segment lost 0 bases and the V segment lost 5 bases, leaving 14 bases of the junction unmatched. CDR3 residues: CASSPPGHRLAGNQETQYF. CDR3 sequence (DNA): TGTGCCAGCAGTCCACCGGGACACCGACTAGCGGGGAACCAAGAGACCCAGTACTTC.

This rearrangement joins TRBV6-7 to TRBJ2-7; 8 bases match TRBD2. TRBV6-7 is placed among ORFs of uncertain function. With 2 bases clipped from V and 4 bases from J, the junction kept 4 bases outside the gene matches. There are 14 residues in the CDR3. CDR3 DNA: TGTGCCAGCAGTTACGAACTAGCGGAGTACGAGCAGTACTTC. It codes for CASSYELAEYEQYF.

The chain uses TRBV13 and TRBJ1-5; no firm D call. There are 15 residues in the CDR3. Germline V gives CDR1 PRHDT, CDR2 FYEKMQ (reference sequence). Trimming shortened V by 4 bases and J by 0 bases, and 10 bases separated the two germline ends. CDR3 region: CASSSSAGSNQPQHF. The DNA of the CDR3 is TGTGCCAGCAGCTCATCCGCCGGTAGCAATCAGCCCCAGCATTTT.

This chain uses TRBV6-2 or TRBV6-3 with TRBJ1-2; 8 positions agree with TRBD1. The junction had 10 bases not matched to a gene; V was cut back by 2 bases and J by 8 bases. CDR3 length equals 15 residues. Germline lookup yields CDR1 MNHEY and CDR2 SVGEGT. CDR3 amino acids: CASSYGGQGAGGYTF. CDR3 bases: TGTGCCAGCAGTTACGGAGGACAGGGAGCCGGGGGCTACACCTTC.

This clone appeared a few times. The V call is TRBV5-6, the J call TRBJ1-4; D uncertain. The CDR3 totals 15 residues. The germline V and J ends were trimmed by 4 bases and 5 bases, with 15 bases remaining between them. The V gene's germline CDR1 is SGHDT and CDR2 YYEEEE. CDR3 loop: CASSPERGTNEKLFF. CDR3 nucleotide sequence: TGTGCCAGCAGCCCCGAGCGGGGTACGAATGAAAAACTGTTTTTT.

The CDR3 sequence: CASSVAGGTQYF. CDR3 coding DNA: TGTGCCAGTAGTGTAGCGGGGGGGACGCAGTATTTT. The V and J genes are TRBV19 and TRBJ2-3; TRBD2 matches 11 bases. CDR3 length: 12 amino acids. Germline-derived CDR1 and CDR2 are LNHDA and SQIVND (reference sequence). J lost 9 bases, V lost 5 bases, and 1 base had no gene match.

The genes are TRBV19 and TRBJ1-5, with 7 bases identical to TRBD1. Germline CDR1 reads LNHDA; CDR2 reads SQIVND (reference sequence). The CDR3 spans 14 residues. Trimming took 7 bases from V and 2 from J; bases not matched to a gene: 5. The CDR3 spells CASTITGGNQPQHF. CDR3 nucleotide sequence: TGTGCCAGTACCATAACAGGGGGCAATCAGCCCCAGCATTTT.

This chain joins TRBV29-1 and TRBJ2-4; TRBD2 is a possible D gene (5 bases). The germline gives CDR1 SQVTM, CDR2 ANQGSEA. V dropped 6 bases and J dropped 0 bases, with 12 bases sitting between them. CDR3 length: 14 amino acids. The CDR3 sequence: CSVVTGLAKNIQYF. CDR3 nucleotide sequence: TGCAGCGTCGTGACGGGGTTAGCCAAAAACATTCAGTACTTC.

The chain links TRBV19 to TRBJ2-7; possibly TRBD2 for D (5 bases). This CDR3 has 16 residues. Trimming removed 3 bases at V and 6 bases at J, with 21 bases between. CDR1 is LNHDA, CDR2 SQIVND, per germline (reference sequence). CDR3 loop: CASSMAPRVNKGEQYF. CDR3 sequence (DNA): TGTGCCAGTAGTATGGCCCCGCGGGTAAATAAGGGCGAGCAGTACTTC.

This sequence joins TRBV10-3 and TRBJ1-2; a possible D gene is TRBD1 (5 bases). The CDR3 contains 16 residues. Germline loops: CDR1 ENHRY, CDR2 SYGVKD. The V and J ends lost 7 bases and 0 bases respectively, with 18 bases between them. The CDR3 sequence: CAITANPGLANYGYTF. CDR3 DNA sequence: TGTGCCATCACTGCCAACCCGGGACTAGCTAACTATGGCTACACCTTC.

The CDR3 nucleotides are TGTGCCAGCAGTTACTCGATGGGGACAGGGGGATCCGAGCAGTACTTC. It translates to CASSYSMGTGGSEQYF. V and J are TRBV6-5 and TRBJ2-7; 11 bases line up with TRBD1. CDR1 and CDR2 from the germline V gene are MNHEY and SVGAGI. This CDR3 contains 16 residues. V lost 0 bases to trimming and J lost 6 bases; unmatched junction nucleotides: 7.

The CDR3 region is CASSDYAGNTEAFF. The CDR3 DNA is TGTGCCAGCAGTGATTACGCAGGGAACACTGAAGCTTTCTTT. This chain links TRBV6-1 with TRBJ1-1, with D hard to call. The CDR3 is 14 residues long. CDR1 is MNHNS, CDR2 SASEGT, per germline. Trimming cost V 3 bases and J 1 base, with 9 bases left between them.

The J gene is TRBJ1-4, the V gene TRBV7-8, with D perhaps matching TRBD1 (6 bases). The CDR3 runs to 14 residues. CDR1 SGHVS and CDR2 FQNEAQ come from the germline V gene. Trimming took off 2 bases at V and 7 bases at J, with 11 bases between the two ends. The DNA for the CDR3 is TGTGCCAGCAGCTTATTACGACAGGCTGAAAAACTGTTTTTT. This sequence encodes CASSLLRQAEKLFF.

The chain has TRBV24-1 and TRBJ2-7; D might be TRBD1 (5 bases). Per the germline V gene, CDR1 is KGHDR and CDR2 is SFDVKD. Trimming removed 4 bases from V and 5 bases from J, with 17 bases in between. This CDR3 region has 15 residues. CDR3 region: CATSERQGRSHEQYF. The CDR3 DNA is TGTGCCACCAGTGAACGGCAGGGCAGGTCCCACGAGCAGTACTTC.